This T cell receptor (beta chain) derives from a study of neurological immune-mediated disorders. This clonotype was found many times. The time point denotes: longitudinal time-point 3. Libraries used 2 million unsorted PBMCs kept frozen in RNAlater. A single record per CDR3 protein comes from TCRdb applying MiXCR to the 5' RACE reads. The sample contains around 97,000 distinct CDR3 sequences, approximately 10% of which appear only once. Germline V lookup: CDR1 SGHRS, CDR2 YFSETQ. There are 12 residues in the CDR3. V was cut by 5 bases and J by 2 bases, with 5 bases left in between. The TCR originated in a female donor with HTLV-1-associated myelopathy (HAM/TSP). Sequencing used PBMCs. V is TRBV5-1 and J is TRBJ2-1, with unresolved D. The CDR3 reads CASSSPYNEQFF. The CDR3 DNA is TGCGCCAGCAGTTCCCCCTACAATGAGCAGTTCTTC. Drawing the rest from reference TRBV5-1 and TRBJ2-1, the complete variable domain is KAGVTQTPRYLIKTRGQQVTLSCSPISGHRSVSWYQQTPGQGLQFLFEYFSETQRNKGNFPGRFSGRQFSNSRSEMNVSTLELGDSALYLCASSSPYNEQFFGPGTRLTVL.